The 5 T cell receptor beta chains presented below share a single source sample, sequenced in a study of blood T cell repertoires in COVID-19. Profiled with immunoSEQ multiplex PCR; TCRdb holds only in-frame clones, not every one. The data hold more than 300,000 clones, with about 82% observed a single time. The sample taken for sequencing was peripheral blood. These receptors all come from a woman aged 45 to 65 with acute or convalescent COVID-19.

This clone occurred once. The J gene is TRBJ2-7, the V gene TRBV28, with a possible D match to TRBD1 (7 bases). V was trimmed by 2 bases and J by 3 bases, leaving 11 bases between them. CDR3 length: 14 residues. From germline, CDR1 is MDHEN and CDR2 SYDVKM. The CDR3: CASSLNRGGYEQYF. The CDR3 nucleotides are TGTGCCAGCAGTTTAAACAGGGGAGGCTACGAGCAGTACTTC.

V usage is TRBV5-4 and J usage is TRBJ2-1; D is undetermined. The V end lost 1 base, the J end lost 1 base, and 6 bases lay between the germline ends. The germline gives CDR1 SGHNT, CDR2 YYREEE (reference sequence). This CDR3 spans 14 amino acids. CDR3 DNA: TGTGCCAGCAGCTTGTGGGCTTCCTACAATGAGCAGTTCTTC. It specifies CASSLWASYNEQFF.

This chain uses TRBV4-1 with TRBJ2-5; 7 bases are shared with TRBD1. Germline CDR1 reads MGHRA; CDR2 reads YSYEKL. Germline trimming cut 4 bases from V and 2 bases from J; bases unmatched to any gene: 4. There are 14 residues in the CDR3. DNA of the CDR3: TGCGCCAGCAGCCTAGGGACAGCTCAAGAGACCCAGTACTTC. Translating it yields CASSLGTAQETQYF.

The gene calls are TRBV4-2 and TRBJ2-1; 7 bases agree with TRBD2. Germline lookup yields CDR1 LGHNA and CDR2 YNFKEQ. Losses at the gene ends were 0 bases for V and 4 bases for J; bases not matched to a gene: 6. The CDR3 runs 16 residues. The CDR3 sequence is CASSQDGTITYNEQFF. The CDR3, as DNA: TGTGCCAGCAGCCAAGACGGGACTATTACTTACAATGAGCAGTTCTTC.

The rearrangement uses TRBV7-9 and TRBJ2-4, with D possibly being TRBD2 (6 bases). This CDR3 comprises 17 residues. Germline CDR1 is SEHNR and CDR2 is FQNEAQ (reference sequence). With 5 bases removed from V and 1 base from J, the gap between germline ends came to 18 bases. Here the CDR3 DNA reads TGTGCCAGCAGCCCCCGGGACTCAGGAAGGGCCAAAAACATTCAGTACTTC. Translation gives CASSPRDSGRAKNIQYF.